Listed below are T cell receptor beta chains from one sample, sequenced in a study of T cells in Graves' hyperthyroidism and ophthalmopathy. TCRdb re-called the multiplex PCR reads through MiXCR, storing one row per CDR3 protein. The table lists 600,000 to 800,000 distinct CDR3 sequences, 35% of them singletons. The sample comprised blood. These TCRs come from a woman in her thirties or forties with Graves' hyperthyroidism. CDR3s include the opening cysteine and the closing phenylalanine or tryptophan. Each record gives: D gene, clone size, V gene, J gene, CDR3 DNA, CDR3 protein. D genes are given only for firm matches. Rows give clone size only sometimes, using once, few, many, or a class for an expanded clone.

NA,NA,TRBV12-3/TRBV12-4,TRBJ2-5,TGTGCCAGCAGTTTACAGGGTGGGGGAGGAGAGACCCAGTACTTC,CASSLQGGGGETQYF
NA,few,TRBV5-6,TRBJ2-5,TGTGCCAGCACCATCGGTGGGGGTCCGGAGACCCAGTACTTC,CASTIGGGPETQYF
TRBD1,NA,TRBV10-3,TRBJ2-6,TGTGCCATCAGTGAGGCGGGGACAGGGGGTTTCGTCCTGACTTTC,CAISEAGTGGFVLTF
TRBD1,few,TRBV6-5,TRBJ2-5,TGTGCCAGCACCATGGACAGGATCCAAGAGACCCAGTACTTC,CASTMDRIQETQYF
NA,many,TRBV14,TRBJ2-7,TGTGCCAGCAGCACCAAGAGCAGGGGTCTACTGTACGAGCAGTACTTC,CASSTKSRGLLYEQYF
NA,many,TRBV29-1,TRBJ1-2,TGCAGCGTTGGTGTAGGGTCTAACTATGGCTACACCTTC,CSVGVGSNYGYTF
NA,NA,TRBV12-3/TRBV12-4,TRBJ1-2,TGTGCCAGCAGTCGGGGCGACGGCCTGCTCTATGGCTACACCTTC,CASSRGDGLLYGYTF
TRBD2,NA,TRBV7-2,TRBJ2-7,TGTGCCAGCAGCTTAGTGCTAGCGGGGGAAGGCTACGAGCAGTACTTC,CASSLVLAGEGYEQYF
NA,NA,TRBV5-1,TRBJ2-5,TGCGCCAGCAGCGAACAGGGGGCTAGCGGGAGAGAGACCCAGTACTTC,CASSEQGASGRETQYF
NA,many,TRBV19,TRBJ1-5,TGTGCCAGTAGTATCGTAGGGGGTAGCAATCAGCCCCAGCATTTT,CASSIVGGSNQPQHF
NA,many,TRBV6-5,TRBJ1-5,TGTGCCAGCAGCGACACCTATAGCAATCAGCCCCAGCATTTT,CASSDTYSNQPQHF
TRBD1,NA,TRBV7-2,TRBJ1-5,TGCGCCAGCAGCCAAGGGACAGGGGAGACCCAGCATTTT,CASSQGTGETQHF
NA,NA,TRBV12-3/TRBV12-4,TRBJ2-6,TGTGCCAGCAGTTTATGGGGGAGCTCTGGGGCCAACGTCCTGACTTTC,CASSLWGSSGANVLTF
NA,NA,TRBV4-1,TRBJ1-1,TGCGCCAGCACCGGGACCAAAATGAACACTGAAGCTTTCTTT,CASTGTKMNTEAFF
NA,few,TRBV18,TRBJ2-5,TGTGCCAGCTCAGCAGCGGAAGAGACCCAGTACTTC,CASSAAEETQYF
NA,few,TRBV7-9,TRBJ1-2,TGTGCCAGCAGCTTACGTAACCGGGACACCCATGGCTACACCTTC,CASSLRNRDTHGYTF
NA,NA,TRBV12-3/TRBV12-4,TRBJ1-2,TGTGCCAGCACCCAAGGGGGGGCCTATGGCTACACCTTC,CASTQGGAYGYTF
NA,few,TRBV4-3,TRBJ1-5,TGCGCCAGCAGCCAAGATAGGGATAGCAATCAGCCCCAGCATTTT,CASSQDRDSNQPQHF
NA,NA,TRBV7-9,TRBJ1-5,TGTGCCAGCAGCTTGGTGCCAGCCTACGAGCATTTT,CASSLVPAYEHF
TRBD1,NA,TRBV7-2,TRBJ2-5,TGTGCCAGCAGCGCCCAGCGGGGGACAGGGGGCGCTAGGACCCAGTACTTC,CASSAQRGTGGARTQYF
TRBD1,once,TRBV6-1,TRBJ1-4,TGTGCCAGCAGCCAAGATAGACAGGGGTCCTTTAATGAAAAACTGTTTTTT,CASSQDRQGSFNEKLFF
NA,NA,TRBV7-9,TRBJ2-5,TGTGCCAGCAGCCAGGGGGCGGGAGGACAGACCCAGTACTTC,CASSQGAGGQTQYF
TRBD1,many,TRBV12-3/TRBV12-4,TRBJ2-7,TGTGCCAGCAGTCGGACAGGGCAACCCTACGAGCAGTACTTC,CASSRTGQPYEQYF